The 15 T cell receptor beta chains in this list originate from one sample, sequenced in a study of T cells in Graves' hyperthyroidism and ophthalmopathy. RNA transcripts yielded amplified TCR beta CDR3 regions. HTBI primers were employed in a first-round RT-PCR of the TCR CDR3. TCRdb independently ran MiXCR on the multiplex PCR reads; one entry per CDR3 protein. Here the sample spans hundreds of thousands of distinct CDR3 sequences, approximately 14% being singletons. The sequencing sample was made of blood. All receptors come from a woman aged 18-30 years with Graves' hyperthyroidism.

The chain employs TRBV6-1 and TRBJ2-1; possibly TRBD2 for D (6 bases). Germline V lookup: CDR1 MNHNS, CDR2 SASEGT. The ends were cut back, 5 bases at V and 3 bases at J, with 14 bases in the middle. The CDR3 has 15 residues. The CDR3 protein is CASSPGTLVYNEQFF. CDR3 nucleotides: TGTGCCAGCAGTCCCGGGACTTTAGTCTACAATGAGCAGTTCTTC.

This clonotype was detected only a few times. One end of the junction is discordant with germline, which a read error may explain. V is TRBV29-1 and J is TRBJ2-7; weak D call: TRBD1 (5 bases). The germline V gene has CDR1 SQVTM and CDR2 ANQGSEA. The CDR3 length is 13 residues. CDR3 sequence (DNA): TGCAGCGTTGGGGGCCCCCGATCCGACGAGCGGTACTTC. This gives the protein CSVGGPRSDERYF.

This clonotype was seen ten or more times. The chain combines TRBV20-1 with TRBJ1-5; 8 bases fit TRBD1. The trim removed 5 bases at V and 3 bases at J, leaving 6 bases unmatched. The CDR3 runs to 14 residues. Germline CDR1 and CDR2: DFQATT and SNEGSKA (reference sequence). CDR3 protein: CSAVDRVFNQPQHF. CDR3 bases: TGCAGTGCTGTGGACAGGGTCTTCAATCAGCCCCAGCATTTT.

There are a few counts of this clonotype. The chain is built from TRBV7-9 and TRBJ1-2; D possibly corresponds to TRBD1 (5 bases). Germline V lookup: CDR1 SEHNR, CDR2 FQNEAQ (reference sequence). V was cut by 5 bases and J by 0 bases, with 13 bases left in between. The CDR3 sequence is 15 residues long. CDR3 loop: CASSGWDVANYGYTF. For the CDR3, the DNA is TGTGCCAGCAGCGGATGGGACGTTGCTAACTATGGCTACACCTTC. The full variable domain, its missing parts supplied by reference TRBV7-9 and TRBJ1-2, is DTGVSQNPRHKITKRGQNVTFRCDPISEHNRLYWYRQTLGQGPEFLTYFQNEAQLEKSRLLSDRFSAERPKGSFSTLEIQRTEQGDSAMYLCASSGWDVANYGYTFGSGTRLTVV.

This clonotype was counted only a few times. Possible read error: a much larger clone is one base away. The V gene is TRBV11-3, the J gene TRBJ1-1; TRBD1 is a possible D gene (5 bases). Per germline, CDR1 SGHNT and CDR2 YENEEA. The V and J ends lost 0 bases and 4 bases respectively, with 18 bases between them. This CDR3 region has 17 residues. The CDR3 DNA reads TGTGCCAGCAGCTTAGATCGAGAGCAGCCAAGGGGCACTGAAGCTTTCTTT. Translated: CASSLDREQPRGTEAFF. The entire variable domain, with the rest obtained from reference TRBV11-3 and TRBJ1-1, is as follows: EAGVVQSPRYKIIEKKQPVAFWCNPISGHNTLYWYLQNLGQGPELLIRYENEEAVDDSQLPKDRFSAERLKGVDSTLKIQPAELGDSAVYLCASSLDREQPRGTEAFFGQGTRLTVV.

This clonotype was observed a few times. This chain's CDR3 is CSVEHYGGEAFF. The DNA for the CDR3 is TGCAGCGTTGAACACTACGGGGGGGAAGCTTTCTTT. The rearrangement links TRBV29-1 to TRBJ1-1, with D possibly matching TRBD1 (5 bases). Deletions cut 2 bases from V and 8 bases from J, with 12 bases between. Germline-derived CDR1 and CDR2 are SQVTM and ANQGSEA. The CDR3 is 12 amino acids. Full variable domain (remainder filled in from reference TRBV29-1 and TRBJ1-1): SAVISQKPSRDICQRGTSLTIQCQVDSQVTMMFWYRQQPGQSLTLIATANQGSEATYESGFVIDKFPISRPNLTFSTLTVSNMSPEDSSIYLCSVEHYGGEAFFGQGTRLTVV.

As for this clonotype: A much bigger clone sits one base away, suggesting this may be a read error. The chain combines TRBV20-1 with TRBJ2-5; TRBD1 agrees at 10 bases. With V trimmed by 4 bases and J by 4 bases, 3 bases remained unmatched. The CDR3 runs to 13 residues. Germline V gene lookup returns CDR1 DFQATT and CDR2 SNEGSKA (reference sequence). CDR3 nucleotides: TGCAGTGCTATCGACAGGGGGCTAGAGACCCAGTACTTC. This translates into CSAIDRGLETQYF.

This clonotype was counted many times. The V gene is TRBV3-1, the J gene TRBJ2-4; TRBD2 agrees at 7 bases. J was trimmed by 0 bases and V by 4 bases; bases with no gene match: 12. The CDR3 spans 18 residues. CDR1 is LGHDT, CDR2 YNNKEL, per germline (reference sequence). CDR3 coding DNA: TGTGCCAGCAGCCCTATGGGGAGGGACGGATTAGCCAAAAACATTCAGTACTTC. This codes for CASSPMGRDGLAKNIQYF. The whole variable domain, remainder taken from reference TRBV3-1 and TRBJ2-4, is DTAVSQTPKYLVTQMGNDKSIKCEQNLGHDTMYWYKQDSKKFLKIMFSYNNKELIINETVPNRFSPKSPDKAHLNLHINSLELGDSAVYFCASSPMGRDGLAKNIQYFGAGTRLSVL.

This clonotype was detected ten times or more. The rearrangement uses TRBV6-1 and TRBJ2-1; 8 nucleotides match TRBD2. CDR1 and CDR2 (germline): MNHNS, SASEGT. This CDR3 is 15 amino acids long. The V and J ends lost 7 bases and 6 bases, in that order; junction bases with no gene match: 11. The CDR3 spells CASNGLAGPFNEQFF. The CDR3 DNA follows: TGTGCCAGCAACGGGCTAGCGGGTCCCTTCAATGAGCAGTTCTTC.

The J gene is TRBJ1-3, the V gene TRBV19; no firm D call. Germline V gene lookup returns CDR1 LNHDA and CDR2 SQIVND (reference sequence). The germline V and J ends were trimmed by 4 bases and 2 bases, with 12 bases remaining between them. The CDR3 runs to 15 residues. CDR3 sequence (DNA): TGTGCCAGTAGTAACGTCAGTCCGGCTGGAAACACCATATATTTT. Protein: CASSNVSPAGNTIYF.

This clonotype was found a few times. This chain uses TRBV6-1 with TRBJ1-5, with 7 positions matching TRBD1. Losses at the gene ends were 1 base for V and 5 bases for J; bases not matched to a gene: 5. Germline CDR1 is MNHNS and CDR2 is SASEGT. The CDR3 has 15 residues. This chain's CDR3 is CASSEEGQPYQPQHF. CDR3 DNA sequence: TGTGCCAGCAGTGAAGAGGGACAGCCTTATCAGCCCCAGCATTTT.

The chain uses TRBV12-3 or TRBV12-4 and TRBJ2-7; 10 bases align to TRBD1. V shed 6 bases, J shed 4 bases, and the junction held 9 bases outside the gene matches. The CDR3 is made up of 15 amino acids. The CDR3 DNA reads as TGTGCCAGCAGACGACAAGGGACAGGGGTATACGAGCAGTACTTC. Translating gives CASRRQGTGVYEQYF.

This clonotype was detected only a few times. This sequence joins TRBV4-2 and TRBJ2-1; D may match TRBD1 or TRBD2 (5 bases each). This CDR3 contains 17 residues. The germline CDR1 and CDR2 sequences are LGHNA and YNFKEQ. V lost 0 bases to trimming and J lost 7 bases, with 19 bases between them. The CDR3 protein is CASSQDRGSSRWNEQFF. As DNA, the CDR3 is TGTGCCAGCAGCCAAGATCGGGGCTCATCGAGGTGGAATGAGCAGTTCTTC.

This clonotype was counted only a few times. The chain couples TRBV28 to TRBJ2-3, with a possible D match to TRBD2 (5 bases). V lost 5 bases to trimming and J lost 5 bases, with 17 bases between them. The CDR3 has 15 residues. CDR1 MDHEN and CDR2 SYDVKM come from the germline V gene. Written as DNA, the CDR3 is TGTGCCAGCAGTCCCGGGATAGTTATCGGAGATACGCAGTATTTT. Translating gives CASSPGIVIGDTQYF.

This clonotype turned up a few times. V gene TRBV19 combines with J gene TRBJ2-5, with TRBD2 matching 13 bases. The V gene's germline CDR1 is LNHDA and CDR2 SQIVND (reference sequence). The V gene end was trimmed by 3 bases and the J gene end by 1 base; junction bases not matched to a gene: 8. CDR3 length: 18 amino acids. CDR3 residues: CASSIRTSGGPTQETQYF. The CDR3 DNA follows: TGTGCCAGTAGTATCCGGACTAGCGGGGGACCAACCCAAGAGACCCAGTACTTC.